The 31 T cell receptor beta chains below all came from one sample that was sequenced in a study of T cell responses to AZD1222 COVID-19 vaccine. The repertoire was sequenced with immunoSEQ multiplex PCR; TCRdb's copy has only in-frame clones and lacks some. Among 80,000 to 100,000 clones, around 89% were seen once, and the ten largest hold over 6.5%. The sample here was peripheral blood, taken on day 0 of AZD1222 vaccination. The receptors were sampled from an adult in good health.

The chain is built from TRBV29-1 and TRBJ1-2; D may be TRBD1 (5 bases). Trimming took off 4 bases at V and 8 bases at J, with 11 bases between the two ends. Germline V gene data show CDR1 as SQVTM and CDR2 as ANQGSEA. This CDR3 is built from 11 residues. This chain's CDR3 is CSVADSRGYTF. DNA of the CDR3: TGCAGCGTTGCCGACAGCAGGGGCTACACCTTC. Full variable domain (outside the CDR3, taken from reference TRBV29-1 and TRBJ1-2): SAVISQKPSRDICQRGTSLTIQCQVDSQVTMMFWYRQQPGQSLTLIATANQGSEATYESGFVIDKFPISRPNLTFSTLTVSNMSPEDSSIYLCSVADSRGYTFGSGTRLTVV.

The chain combines TRBV11-2 with TRBJ1-1; D is unclear. Germline CDR1 and CDR2: SGHAT and FQNNGV. The germline V and J ends were trimmed by 0 bases and 2 bases, with 7 bases remaining between them. The CDR3 totals 14 residues. The CDR3 DNA follows: TGTGCCAGCAGCTTAGAGGTGGGAAACACTGAAGCTTTCTTT. Encoded protein: CASSLEVGNTEAFF.

The chain couples TRBV30 to TRBJ2-5, with 10 bases that match TRBD1. Germline assignment: CDR1 GTSNPN and CDR2 SVGIG (reference sequence). The V gene end was trimmed by 8 bases and the J gene end by 2 bases; junction bases not matched to a gene: 11. The CDR3 loop spans 15 amino acids. CDR3 residues: CARGGDRGFQETQYF. The CDR3 region has the DNA TGTGCCCGGGGAGGGGACAGGGGATTTCAAGAGACCCAGTACTTC.

This clone was seen only a few times. The chain combines TRBV2 with TRBJ2-1; 8 positions match TRBD2. This CDR3 region has 14 residues. Looked up from germline, CDR1 is SNHLY and CDR2 is FYNNEI. The trim removed 3 bases at V and 3 bases at J, leaving 1 base unmatched. The CDR3 nucleotides are TGTGCCAGCAGTGAGAGCGGGAGCTACAATGAGCAGTTCTTC. Residues: CASSESGSYNEQFF. Full variable domain (remainder filled in from reference TRBV2 and TRBJ2-1): EPEVTQTPSHQVTQMGQEVILRCVPISNHLYFYWYRQILGQKVEFLVSFYNNEISEKSEIFDDQFSVERPDGSNFTLKIRSTKLEDSAMYFCASSESGSYNEQFFGPGTRLTVL.

V and J are TRBV28 and TRBJ1-5; 8 bases align to TRBD1. The CDR3 has 17 amino acids. The V and J ends lost 3 bases and 4 bases, in that order; junction bases with no gene match: 11. Germline V gene lookup returns CDR1 MDHEN and CDR2 SYDVKM. The CDR3 region is CASSFYRGVSRNQPQHF. DNA for the CDR3: TGTGCCAGCAGTTTCTACAGGGGGGTCTCAAGGAATCAGCCCCAGCATTTT.

The rearrangement links TRBV4-2 to TRBJ2-6; TRBD1 agrees at 8 bases. CDR3 length: 18 residues. Germline trimming cut 4 bases from V and 4 bases from J; bases unmatched to any gene: 12. The germline V gene encodes CDR1 LGHNA and CDR2 YNFKEQ. CDR3 protein: CASSPTTGVLVGANVLTF. Here the CDR3 DNA reads TGTGCCAGCAGCCCCACGACAGGGGTTCTAGTCGGGGCCAACGTCCTGACTTTC.

CDR3 in DNA: TGTGCCAGCAGCTTATGGGGAGAGAGCTCCTACAATGAGCAGTTCTTC. Its translation is CASSLWGESSYNEQFF. The J gene is TRBJ2-1, the V gene TRBV7-3; tentatively, D is TRBD2 (5 bases). The CDR3 runs 16 residues. Germline CDR1 SGHTA, CDR2 FQGTGA. Trimming stripped 2 bases from V and 0 bases from J, with 11 bases between.

The chain is built from TRBV6-6 and TRBJ1-5; no firm D call. The CDR3 has 10 residues. Germline values: CDR1 MNHNY, CDR2 SVGAGI (reference sequence). The V and J ends lost 7 bases and 9 bases respectively, with 7 bases between them. The CDR3 DNA reads TGTGCCAGCAATATCGCGCCCCAGCATTTT. Translated: CASNIAPQHF.

The chain couples TRBV19 to TRBJ2-7; TRBD2 matches at 9 bases. The CDR3 contains 14 residues. V gave up 9 bases and J gave up 6 bases; unmatched junction bases: 12. CDR1 and CDR2 (germline): LNHDA, SQIVND (reference sequence). CDR3 region: CASRSGRGVGEQYF. As DNA, the CDR3 is TGTGCCAGCCGTAGCGGGAGAGGTGTGGGCGAGCAGTACTTC.

The genes are TRBV4-3 and TRBJ2-7, with D maybe TRBD2 (5 bases). Between the trimmed V and J ends, which lost 0 bases and 6 bases, there was a span of 15 bases. This CDR3 spans 15 amino acids. Germline values: CDR1 LGHNA, CDR2 YSLEER. As DNA, the CDR3 is TGCGCCAGCAGCCAAGATCCGGGATCCCACCGCGAGCAGTACTTC. It translates to CASSQDPGSHREQYF.

The chain employs TRBV6-2 or TRBV6-3 and TRBJ1-1; TRBD1 is a possible D gene (5 bases). Germline lookup yields CDR1 MNHEY and CDR2 SVGEGT. V shed 0 bases and J shed 5 bases, with 7 bases lying between them. This CDR3 is 13 amino acids long. CDR3 sequence: CASSYSRGTEAFF. In DNA form, the CDR3 reads TGTGCCAGCAGTTACTCGCGGGGGACTGAAGCTTTCTTT.

The chain couples TRBV7-6 to TRBJ2-1; 10 bases match TRBD2. Germline V CDR1 and CDR2: SGHVS, FNYEAQ. The CDR3 extends over 16 amino acids. The ends lost 1 base at V and 8 bases at J; junction bases unmatched: 8. CDR3 in amino acids: CASSLDASGRGDEQFF. The CDR3 coding sequence is TGTGCCAGCAGCTTAGATGCTAGCGGGAGAGGGGATGAGCAGTTCTTC.

This clone was detected only once. The rearrangement uses TRBV6-5 and TRBJ2-1, with 8 bases aligning to TRBD1. The germline CDR1 and CDR2 sequences are MNHEY and SVGAGI. The CDR3 consists of 15 residues. J gave up 2 bases and V 2 bases, and 2 bases lay outside the gene matches. The CDR3 sequence: CASSYDRGPYNEQFF. As DNA, the CDR3 is TGTGCCAGCAGTTACGACAGGGGCCCCTACAATGAGCAGTTCTTC.

The chain combines TRBV28 with TRBJ2-7, with 14 positions matching TRBD2. The V and J ends lost 5 bases and 6 bases, in that order; junction bases with no gene match: 6. CDR3 length: 15 residues. The V gene's germline CDR1 is MDHEN and CDR2 SYDVKM. CDR3 protein: CASSHGTSGRPEQYF. CDR3 nucleotide sequence: TGTGCCAGCAGTCACGGGACTAGCGGGAGACCCGAGCAGTACTTC.

The J gene is TRBJ1-2, the V gene TRBV19; 7 bases are shared with TRBD1. Germline V CDR1 and CDR2: LNHDA, SQIVND (reference sequence). The CDR3 runs to 14 residues. CDR3 loop: CLLLRQGINYGYTF. The CDR3 DNA is TGTTTACTACTAAGACAGGGAATAAACTATGGCTACACCTTC.

The chain carries TRBV5-6 and TRBJ1-2; D might be TRBD1 (5 bases). V lost 1 base and J 7 bases, leaving 17 bases between the germline ends. The CDR3 loop spans 15 amino acids. CDR1 SGHDT and CDR2 YYEEEE come from the germline V gene. Written as DNA, the CDR3 is TGTGCCAGCAGCTTGCTTTTCAAGGGGAGAAGTGGCTACACCTTC. Translating gives CASSLLFKGRSGYTF.

The chain uses TRBV5-1 and TRBJ2-7, with D hard to call. Looked up from germline, CDR1 is SGHRS and CDR2 is YFSETQ. V lost 4 bases and J 4 bases, leaving 18 bases between the germline ends. This CDR3 has 15 residues. CDR3 sequence reads: CASSNDIQAVYEQYF. In nucleotides, the CDR3 is TGCGCCAGCAGCAATGACATCCAAGCCGTTTACGAGCAGTACTTC.

The V gene is TRBV12-3 or TRBV12-4, the J gene TRBJ1-5; D not resolved. V lost 6 bases and J lost 2, with 2 bases in between. This CDR3 spans 11 amino acids. The CDR3: CASSGNQPQHF. For the CDR3, the DNA is TGTGCCAGCAGCGGCAATCAGCCCCAGCATTTT.

The chain employs TRBV4-2 and TRBJ2-1; D is possibly TRBD2 (7 bases). The ends were cut back, 5 bases at V and 4 bases at J, with 18 bases in the middle. The CDR3 is 16 residues long. Germline V gene data show CDR1 as LGHNA and CDR2 as YNFKEQ. Here the CDR3 DNA reads TGTGCCAGCAGCATAAGAGGGGGGGAATTTTACAATGAGCAGTTCTTC. Translated: CASSIRGGEFYNEQFF.

The gene calls are TRBV28 and TRBJ2-1; TRBD2 matches at 11 bases. The CDR3 contains 16 residues. Germline V gene data show CDR1 as MDHEN and CDR2 as SYDVKM. The J segment lost 2 bases and the V segment lost 5 bases, leaving 5 bases of the junction unmatched. The CDR3 reads CASSTLSGRAYNEQFF. The CDR3 DNA reads TGTGCCAGCAGTACCCTTAGCGGGAGGGCCTACAATGAGCAGTTCTTC.

This clone showed up just once. J is TRBJ1-2 and V is TRBV6-5; D is unclear. Trimming cost V 6 bases and J 0 bases, with 8 bases left between them. Germline loops: CDR1 MNHEY, CDR2 SVGAGI. The CDR3 consists of 13 residues. The CDR3 region is CASRPGTNYGYTF. The CDR3 DNA reads as TGTGCCAGCAGGCCAGGCACTAACTATGGCTACACCTTC.

The chain has TRBV7-9 and TRBJ2-3; weak D call: TRBD2 (7 bases). This CDR3 comprises 16 residues. Germline V CDR1 and CDR2: SEHNR, FQNEAQ (reference sequence). V lost 3 bases to trimming and J lost 4 bases, with 17 bases between them. The CDR3 sequence is CASSFEGGGPPDTQYF. CDR3 DNA: TGTGCCAGCAGCTTCGAAGGGGGAGGGCCCCCAGATACGCAGTATTTT.

The gene calls are TRBV7-6 and TRBJ2-7; 7 bases are a match to TRBD1. The CDR3 contains 13 residues. Losses at the gene ends were 4 bases for V and 7 bases for J; bases not matched to a gene: 7. Germline lookup yields CDR1 SGHVS and CDR2 FNYEAQ. The CDR3 DNA follows: TGTGCCAGCAGCTCCGAGGGGGCTGGGGAGCAGTACTTC. Protein product: CASSSEGAGEQYF.

The chain is built from TRBV15 and TRBJ2-7; D unresolved. CDR3 size: 13 residues. Germline V gives CDR1 LNHNV, CDR2 YYDKDF (reference sequence). The V end lost 0 bases, the J end lost 3 bases, and 6 bases lay between the germline ends. The CDR3 nucleotides read TGTGCCACCAGCAGAGACCGAAGCTACGAGCAGTACTTC. This encodes CATSRDRSYEQYF. Combining the CDR3 with reference TRBV15 and TRBJ2-7 gives the whole variable domain DAMVIQNPRYQVTQFGKPVTLSCSQTLNHNVMYWYQQKSSQAPKLLFHYYDKDFNNEADTPDNFQSRRPNTSFCFLDIRSPGLGDTAMYLCATSRDRSYEQYFGPGTRLTVT.

This chain links TRBV5-1 with TRBJ2-5; TRBD2 matches at 15 bases. J was trimmed by 4 bases and V by 4 bases; bases with no gene match: 14. This CDR3 has 19 residues. In germline, CDR1 is SGHRS, CDR2 YFSETQ. The DNA of the CDR3 is TGCGCCAGCAGCCTAGGAATATCCCCGGGACTAGCGGGAGGAGAGACCCAGTACTTC. It encodes CASSLGISPGLAGGETQYF.

The rearrangement joins TRBV6-1 to TRBJ2-2; tentatively, D is TRBD2 (7 bases). CDR3 length: 17 amino acids. In germline, CDR1 is MNHNS, CDR2 SASEGT. V lost 2 bases and J 4 bases, leaving 17 bases between the germline ends. CDR3 sequence: CASSERPEGGGTGELFF. CDR3 sequence (DNA): TGTGCCAGCAGTGAACGCCCCGAGGGGGGGGGCACCGGGGAGCTGTTTTTT.

In its sample, this clone was seen once. The chain uses TRBV6-2 or TRBV6-3 and TRBJ1-1, with 8 bases fitting TRBD1. Germline trimming cut 6 bases from V and 0 bases from J; bases unmatched to any gene: 6. CDR3 size: 15 residues. Per germline, CDR1 MNHEY and CDR2 SVGEGT. For the CDR3, the DNA is TGTGCCAGCAGCTCACAGGGGGTGGTGAACACTGAAGCTTTCTTT. Its translation is CASSSQGVVNTEAFF.

The chain carries TRBV5-4 and TRBJ1-5, with unresolved D. Germline CDR1 SGHNT, CDR2 YYREEE (reference sequence). V lost 4 bases and J lost 5, with 7 bases in between. This CDR3 comprises 12 residues. CDR3 nucleotides: TGTGCCAGCAGCCTCGGGGATCAGCCCCAGCATTTT. Translated, it gives CASSLGDQPQHF.

This chain connects TRBV4-2 to TRBJ1-2; the D gene is possibly TRBD1 (5 bases). Germline lookup yields CDR1 LGHNA and CDR2 YNFKEQ. The CDR3 runs 14 residues. Trimming removed 2 bases from V and 8 bases from J, with 15 bases in between. CDR3 sequence: CASSQRSAGDGYTF. The CDR3 coding sequence is TGTGCCAGCAGCCAAAGGTCCGCCGGGGACGGCTACACCTTC.

This chain links TRBV7-2 with TRBJ1-2, with 8 bases fitting TRBD1. The V segment lost 3 bases and the J segment 6 bases; nucleotides outside the gene matches: 6. The CDR3 runs to 14 residues. CDR1 and CDR2 from the germline V gene are SGHTA and FQGNSA. In DNA, the CDR3 is TGTGCCAGCAGCTTCCCGGACAGGGCGAATGGCTACACCTTC. Protein sequence: CASSFPDRANGYTF.

The chain combines TRBV28 with TRBJ2-7, with D perhaps TRBD1 or TRBD2 (5 bases each). Trimming removed 6 bases from V and 2 bases from J, with 14 bases in between. Germline V lookup: CDR1 MDHEN, CDR2 SYDVKM. The CDR3 sequence is 14 residues long. Here the CDR3 DNA reads TGTGCCAGCAGGCGAGGGGTGCTGACCTACGAGCAGTACTTC. Encoded protein: CASRRGVLTYEQYF.